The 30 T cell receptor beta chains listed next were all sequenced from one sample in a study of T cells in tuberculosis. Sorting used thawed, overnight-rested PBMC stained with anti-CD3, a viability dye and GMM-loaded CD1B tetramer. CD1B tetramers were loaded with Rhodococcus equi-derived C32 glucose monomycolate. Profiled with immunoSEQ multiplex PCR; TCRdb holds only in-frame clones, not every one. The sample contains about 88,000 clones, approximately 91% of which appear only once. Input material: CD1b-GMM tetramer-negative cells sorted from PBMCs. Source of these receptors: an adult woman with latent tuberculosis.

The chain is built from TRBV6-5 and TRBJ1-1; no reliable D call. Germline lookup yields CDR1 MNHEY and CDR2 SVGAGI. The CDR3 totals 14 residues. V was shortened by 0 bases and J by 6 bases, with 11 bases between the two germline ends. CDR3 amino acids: CASSYSRGSSEAFF. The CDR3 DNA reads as TGTGCCAGCAGTTACTCGCGGGGTTCATCTGAAGCTTTCTTT.

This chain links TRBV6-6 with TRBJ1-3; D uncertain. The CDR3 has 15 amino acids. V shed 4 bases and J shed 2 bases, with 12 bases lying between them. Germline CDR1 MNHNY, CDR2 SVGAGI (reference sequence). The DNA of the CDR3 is TGTGCCAGCAGTTCCCCGGGAACGCCTGGAAACACCATATATTTT. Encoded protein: CASSSPGTPGNTIYF.

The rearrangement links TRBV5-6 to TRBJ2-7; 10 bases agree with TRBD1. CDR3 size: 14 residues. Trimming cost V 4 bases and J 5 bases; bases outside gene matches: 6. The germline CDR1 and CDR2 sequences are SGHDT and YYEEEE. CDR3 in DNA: TGTGCCAGCAGCCAAAGACAGGGGGCGGACGAGCAGTACGTC. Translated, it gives CASSQRQGADEQYV.

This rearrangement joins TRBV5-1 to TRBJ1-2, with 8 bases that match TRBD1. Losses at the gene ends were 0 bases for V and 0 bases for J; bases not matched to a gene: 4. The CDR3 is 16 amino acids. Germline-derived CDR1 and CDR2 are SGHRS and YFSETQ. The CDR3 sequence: CASSLGQGRTNYGYTF. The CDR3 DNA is TGCGCCAGCAGCTTGGGACAGGGGAGGACTAACTATGGCTACACCTTC.

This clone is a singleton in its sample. CDR3 nucleotide sequence: TGTGCCAGCAGCAAGGGACTAGCGGGGATCACCTACGAGCAGTACTTC. Amino acid sequence: CASSKGLAGITYEQYF. The rearrangement links TRBV5-5 to TRBJ2-7, with 13 bases aligning to TRBD2. The length of the CDR3 is 16 residues. The ends lost 4 bases at V and 2 bases at J; junction bases unmatched: 6. The germline V gene encodes CDR1 SGHKS and CDR2 YYEKEE (reference sequence). The variable domain in full, with the rest retrieved from reference TRBV5-5 and TRBJ2-7, is DAGVTQSPTHLIKTRGQQVTLRCSPISGHKSVSWYQQVLGQGPQFIFQYYEKEERGRGNFPDRFSARQFPNYSSELNVNALLLGDSALYLCASSKGLAGITYEQYFGPGTRLTVT.

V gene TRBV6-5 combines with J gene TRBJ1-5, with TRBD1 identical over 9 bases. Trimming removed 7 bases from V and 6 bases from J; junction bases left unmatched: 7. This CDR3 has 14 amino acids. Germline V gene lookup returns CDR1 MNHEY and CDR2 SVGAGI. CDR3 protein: CASIGTGRTQPQHF. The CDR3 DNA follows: TGTGCCAGCATCGGGACAGGGAGGACTCAGCCCCAGCATTTT.

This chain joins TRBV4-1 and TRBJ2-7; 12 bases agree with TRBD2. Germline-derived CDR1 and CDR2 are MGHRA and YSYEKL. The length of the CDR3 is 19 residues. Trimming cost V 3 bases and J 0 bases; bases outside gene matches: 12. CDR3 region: CASSQDSGLAGLSSYEQYF. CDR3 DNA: TGCGCCAGCAGCCAGGACTCGGGACTAGCGGGCTTAAGCTCCTACGAGCAGTACTTC.

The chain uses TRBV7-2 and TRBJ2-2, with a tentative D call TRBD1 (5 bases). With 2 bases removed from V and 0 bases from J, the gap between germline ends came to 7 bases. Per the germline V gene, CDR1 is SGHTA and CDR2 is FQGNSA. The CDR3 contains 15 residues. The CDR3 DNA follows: TGTGCCAGCAGCTTAAGACAGACGAACACCGGGGAGCTGTTTTTT. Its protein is CASSLRQTNTGELFF.

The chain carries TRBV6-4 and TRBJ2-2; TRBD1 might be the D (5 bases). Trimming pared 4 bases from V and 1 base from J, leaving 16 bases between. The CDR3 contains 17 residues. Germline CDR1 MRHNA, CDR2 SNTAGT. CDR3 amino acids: CASSAKTGAWNTGELFF. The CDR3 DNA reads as TGTGCCAGCAGTGCTAAAACTGGGGCATGGAACACCGGGGAGCTGTTTTTT.

CDR3 DNA: TGCAGCGTTGATCGGGCAGGGAAGTCCCCCTACGAGCAGTACGTC. Amino acid sequence: CSVDRAGKSPYEQYV. The chain carries TRBV29-1 and TRBJ2-7; a weak D match, TRBD1 (5 bases). The germline gives CDR1 SQVTM, CDR2 ANQGSEA. V was trimmed by 3 bases and J by 2 bases, leaving 17 bases between them. The CDR3 totals 15 residues.

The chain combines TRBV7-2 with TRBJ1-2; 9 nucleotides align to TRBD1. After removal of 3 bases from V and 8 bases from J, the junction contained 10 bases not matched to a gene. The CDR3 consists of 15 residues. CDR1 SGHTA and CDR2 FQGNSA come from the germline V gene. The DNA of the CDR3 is TGTGCCAGCAGCTTCGGGACAGGGCTCGGAGACGGCTACACCTTC. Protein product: CASSFGTGLGDGYTF.

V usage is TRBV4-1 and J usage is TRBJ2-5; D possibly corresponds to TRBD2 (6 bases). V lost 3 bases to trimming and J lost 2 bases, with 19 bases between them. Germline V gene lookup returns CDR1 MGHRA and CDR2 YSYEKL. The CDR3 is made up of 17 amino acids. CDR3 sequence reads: CASSHTGEGRGQETQYF. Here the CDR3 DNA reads TGCGCCAGCAGCCACACGGGGGAAGGGAGAGGTCAAGAGACCCAGTACTTC.

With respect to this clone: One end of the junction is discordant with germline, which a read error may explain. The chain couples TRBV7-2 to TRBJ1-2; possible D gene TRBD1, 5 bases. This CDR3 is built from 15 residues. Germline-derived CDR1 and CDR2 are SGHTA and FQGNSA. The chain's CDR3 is CAGSLARDRHYGYTF. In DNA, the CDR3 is TGTGCCGGCAGCTTAGCGCGGGACCGGCACTATGGCTACACCTTC.

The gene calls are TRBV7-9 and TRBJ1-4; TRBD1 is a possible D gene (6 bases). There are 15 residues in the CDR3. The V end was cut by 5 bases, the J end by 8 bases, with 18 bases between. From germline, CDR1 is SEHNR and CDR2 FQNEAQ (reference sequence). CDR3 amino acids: CASSPSGGAQEKLFF. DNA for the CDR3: TGTGCCAGCAGCCCCTCGGGGGGGGCGCAGGAAAAACTGTTTTTT.

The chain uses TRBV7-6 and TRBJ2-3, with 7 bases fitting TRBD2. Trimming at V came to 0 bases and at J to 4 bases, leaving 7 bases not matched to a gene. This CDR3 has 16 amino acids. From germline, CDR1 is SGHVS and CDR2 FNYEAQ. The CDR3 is CASSLAKRGGADTQYF. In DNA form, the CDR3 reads TGTGCCAGCAGCTTAGCGAAGCGGGGCGGCGCAGATACGCAGTATTTT.

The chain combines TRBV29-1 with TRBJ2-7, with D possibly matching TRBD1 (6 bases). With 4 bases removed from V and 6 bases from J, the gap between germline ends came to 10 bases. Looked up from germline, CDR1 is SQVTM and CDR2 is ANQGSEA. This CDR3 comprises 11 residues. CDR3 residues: CSVGTGLEQYV. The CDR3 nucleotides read TGCAGCGTTGGCACAGGGCTCGAGCAGTACGTC.

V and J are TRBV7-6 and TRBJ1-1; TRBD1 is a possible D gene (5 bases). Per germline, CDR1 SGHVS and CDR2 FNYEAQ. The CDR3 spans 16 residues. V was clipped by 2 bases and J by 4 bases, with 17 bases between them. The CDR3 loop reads CASSLFQASGGTEAFF. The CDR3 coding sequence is TGTGCCAGCAGCTTATTTCAAGCGTCGGGGGGCACTGAAGCTTTCTTT.

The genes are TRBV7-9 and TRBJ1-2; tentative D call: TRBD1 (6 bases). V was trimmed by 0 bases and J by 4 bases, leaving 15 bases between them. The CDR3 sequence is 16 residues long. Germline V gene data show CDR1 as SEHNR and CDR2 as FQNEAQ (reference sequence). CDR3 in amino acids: CASSLAVGGPVYGYTF. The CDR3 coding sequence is TGTGCCAGCAGCTTAGCGGTTGGGGGCCCCGTCTATGGCTACACCTTC.

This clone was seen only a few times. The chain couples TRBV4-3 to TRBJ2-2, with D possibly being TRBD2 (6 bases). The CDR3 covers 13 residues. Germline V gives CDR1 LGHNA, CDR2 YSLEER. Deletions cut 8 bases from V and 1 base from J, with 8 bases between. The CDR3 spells CASGGLNTGELFF. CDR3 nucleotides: TGCGCCAGCGGAGGGCTGAACACCGGGGAGCTGTTTTTT.

The DNA for the CDR3 is TGTGCCAGCAGTGATAGGAACGACAGGGCGGGTAACATTCAGTACTTC. Translating gives CASSDRNDRAGNIQYF. This rearrangement joins TRBV25-1 to TRBJ2-4, with 7 bases identical to TRBD1. The V gene's germline CDR1 is MGHDK and CDR2 SYGVNS. This CDR3 has 16 residues. V gave up 3 bases and J gave up 7 bases; unmatched junction bases: 12.

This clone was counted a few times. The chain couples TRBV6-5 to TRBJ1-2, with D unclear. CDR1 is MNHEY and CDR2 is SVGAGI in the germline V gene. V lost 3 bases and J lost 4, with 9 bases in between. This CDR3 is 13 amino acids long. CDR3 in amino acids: CASSYGPLYGYTF. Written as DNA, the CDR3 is TGTGCCAGCAGTTATGGCCCCCTCTATGGCTACACCTTC.

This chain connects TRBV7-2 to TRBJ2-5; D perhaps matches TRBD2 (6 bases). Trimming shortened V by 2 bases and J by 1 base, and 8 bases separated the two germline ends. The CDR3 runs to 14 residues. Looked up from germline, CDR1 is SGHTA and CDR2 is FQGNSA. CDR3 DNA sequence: TGTGCCAGCAGCTTAATGGGGGGCCAAGAGACCCAGTACTTC. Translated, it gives CASSLMGGQETQYF.

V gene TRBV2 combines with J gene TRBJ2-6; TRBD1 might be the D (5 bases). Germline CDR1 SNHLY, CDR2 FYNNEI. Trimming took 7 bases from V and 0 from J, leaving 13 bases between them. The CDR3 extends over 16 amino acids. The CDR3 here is CASITGPSSGANVLTF. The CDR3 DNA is TGTGCCAGCATTACAGGACCAAGCTCTGGGGCCAACGTCCTGACTTTC.

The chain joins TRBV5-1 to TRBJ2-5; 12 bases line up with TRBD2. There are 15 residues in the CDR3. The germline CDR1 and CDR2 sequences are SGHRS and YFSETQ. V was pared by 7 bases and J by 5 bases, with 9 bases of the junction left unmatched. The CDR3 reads CASRASGGAGETQYF. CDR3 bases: TGCGCCAGCCGGGCTAGCGGGGGGGCCGGGGAGACCCAGTACTTC.

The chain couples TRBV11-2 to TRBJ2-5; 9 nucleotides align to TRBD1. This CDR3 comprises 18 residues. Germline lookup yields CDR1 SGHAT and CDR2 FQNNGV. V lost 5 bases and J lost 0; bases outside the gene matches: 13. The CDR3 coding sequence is TGTGCCAGCAGCCCGGACAGGGGCGGCATTAGGTACCAAGAGACCCAGTACTTC. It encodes CASSPDRGGIRYQETQYF.

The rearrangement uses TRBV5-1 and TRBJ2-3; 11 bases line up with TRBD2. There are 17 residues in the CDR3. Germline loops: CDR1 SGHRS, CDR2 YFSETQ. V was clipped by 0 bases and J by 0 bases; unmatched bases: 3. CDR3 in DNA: TGCGCCAGCAGCTTGGGACTAGCGGGGACGAGCACAGATACGCAGTATTTT. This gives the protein CASSLGLAGTSTDTQYF. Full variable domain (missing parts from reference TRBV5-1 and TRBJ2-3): KAGVTQTPRYLIKTRGQQVTLSCSPISGHRSVSWYQQTPGQGLQFLFEYFSETQRNKGNFPGRFSGRQFSNSRSEMNVSTLELGDSALYLCASSLGLAGTSTDTQYFGPGTRLTVL.

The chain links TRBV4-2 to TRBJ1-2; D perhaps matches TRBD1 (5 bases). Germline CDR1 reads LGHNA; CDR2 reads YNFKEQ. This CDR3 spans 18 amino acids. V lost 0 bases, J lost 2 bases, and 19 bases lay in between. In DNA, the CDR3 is TGTGCCAGCAGCCAAGATTTAGGGGTCGGAGGGACCAACTATGGCTACACCTTC. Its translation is CASSQDLGVGGTNYGYTF.

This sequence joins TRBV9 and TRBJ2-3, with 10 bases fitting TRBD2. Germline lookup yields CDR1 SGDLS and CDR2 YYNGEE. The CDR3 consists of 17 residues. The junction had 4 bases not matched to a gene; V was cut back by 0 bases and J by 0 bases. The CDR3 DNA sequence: TGTGCCAGCAGCGTAGGTCATAGCGGGGGGAGCACAGATACGCAGTATTTT. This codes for CASSVGHSGGSTDTQYF. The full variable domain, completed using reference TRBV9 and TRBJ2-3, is DSGVTQTPKHLITATGQRVTLRCSPRSGDLSVYWYQQSLDQGLQFLIQYYNGEERAKGNILERFSAQQFPDLHSELNLSSLELGDSALYFCASSVGHSGGSTDTQYFGPGTRLTVL.

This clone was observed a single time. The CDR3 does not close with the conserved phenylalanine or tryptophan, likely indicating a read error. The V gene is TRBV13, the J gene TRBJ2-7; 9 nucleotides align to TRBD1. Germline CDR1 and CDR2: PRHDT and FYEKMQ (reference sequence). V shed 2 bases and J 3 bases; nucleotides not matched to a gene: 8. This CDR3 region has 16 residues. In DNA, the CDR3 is TGTGCCAGCAGCTTAAGAGGGGCGACAGGGGGCTACGAGCAGTACTCC. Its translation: CASSLRGATGGYEQYS.

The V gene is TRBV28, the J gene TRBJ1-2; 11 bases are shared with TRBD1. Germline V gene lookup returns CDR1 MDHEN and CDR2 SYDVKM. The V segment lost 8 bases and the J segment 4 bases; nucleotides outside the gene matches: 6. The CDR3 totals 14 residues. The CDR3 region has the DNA TGTGCCAGCCAGGACAGGGGGCCTGGCTATGGCTACACCTTC. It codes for CASQDRGPGYGYTF.